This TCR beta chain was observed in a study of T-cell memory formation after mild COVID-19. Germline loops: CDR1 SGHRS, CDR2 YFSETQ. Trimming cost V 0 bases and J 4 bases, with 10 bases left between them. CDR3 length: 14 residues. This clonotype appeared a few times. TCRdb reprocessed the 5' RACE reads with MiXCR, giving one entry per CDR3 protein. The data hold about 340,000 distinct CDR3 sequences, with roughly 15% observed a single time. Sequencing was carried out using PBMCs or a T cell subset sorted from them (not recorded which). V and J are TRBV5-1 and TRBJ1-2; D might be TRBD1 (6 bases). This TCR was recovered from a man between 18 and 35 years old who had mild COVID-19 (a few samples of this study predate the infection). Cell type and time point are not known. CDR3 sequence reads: CASSLDLGAYGYTF. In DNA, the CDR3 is TGCGCCAGCAGCTTGGATCTGGGGGCCTATGGCTACACCTTC.